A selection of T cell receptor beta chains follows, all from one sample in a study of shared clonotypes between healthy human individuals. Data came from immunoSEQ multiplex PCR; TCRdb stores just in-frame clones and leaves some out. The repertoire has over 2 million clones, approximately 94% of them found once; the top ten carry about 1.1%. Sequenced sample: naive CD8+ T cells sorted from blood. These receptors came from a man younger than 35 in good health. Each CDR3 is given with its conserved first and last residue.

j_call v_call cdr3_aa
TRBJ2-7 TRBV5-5 CASSHSSYEQYF
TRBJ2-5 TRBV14 CASSTGQTQETQYF
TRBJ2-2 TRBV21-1 CASPKVSEGTGELFF
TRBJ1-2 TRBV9 CASSLSGQLRYGYTF
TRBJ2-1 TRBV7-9 CASSPAGGTPSYNEQFF
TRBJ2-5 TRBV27 CASSDGTTQETQYF
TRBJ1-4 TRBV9 CASSMTGTGNEKLFF
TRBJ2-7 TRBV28 CASSLDSPREQYF
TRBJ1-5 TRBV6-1 CATRDGGNQPQHF
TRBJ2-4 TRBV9 CASSVSGEIQYF
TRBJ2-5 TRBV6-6 CASSYPPTGSETQYF
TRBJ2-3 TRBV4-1 CASSQASGIMADTQYF
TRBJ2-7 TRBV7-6 CASSEAVQRDEQYF